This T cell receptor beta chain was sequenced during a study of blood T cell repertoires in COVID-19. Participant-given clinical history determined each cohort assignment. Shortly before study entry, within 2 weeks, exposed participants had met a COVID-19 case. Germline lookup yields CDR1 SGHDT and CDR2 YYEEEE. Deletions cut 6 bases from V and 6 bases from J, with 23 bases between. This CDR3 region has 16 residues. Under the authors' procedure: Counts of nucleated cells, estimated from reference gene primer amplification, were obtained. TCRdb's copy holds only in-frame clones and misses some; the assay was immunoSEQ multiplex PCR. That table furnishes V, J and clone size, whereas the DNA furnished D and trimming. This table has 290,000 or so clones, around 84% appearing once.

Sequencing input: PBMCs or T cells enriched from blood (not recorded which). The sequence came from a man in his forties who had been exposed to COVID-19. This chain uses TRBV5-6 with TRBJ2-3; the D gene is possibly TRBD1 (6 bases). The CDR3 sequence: CASNLRGIRPADTQYF. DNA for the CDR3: TGTGCCAGCAACCTCAGGGGTATACGGCCCGCGGATACGCAGTATTTT.